This paragraph covers one TCR beta chain sequence. Data came from immunoSEQ multiplex PCR; TCRdb stores just in-frame clones and leaves some out. Here the sample spans approximately 140,000 clones, roughly 84% being singletons. This specimen comes from a study of blood T cell repertoires in COVID-19. Germline CDR1 is MNHEY and CDR2 is SMNVEV (reference sequence). The length of the CDR3 is 12 residues. V dropped 5 bases and J dropped 6 bases, with 10 bases sitting between them. This TCR was sampled from a woman in her fifties or sixties who had been exposed to COVID-19. Sequenced input: PBMCs or T cells enriched from blood (not recorded which). The V call is TRBV27, the J call TRBJ1-2; a weak D match, TRBD1 (6 bases). The DNA for the CDR3 is TGTGCCAGCAGTAAGACAGGAGATGGCTACACCTTC. As protein: CASSKTGDGYTF.